The 8 T cell receptor beta chains presented below share a single source sample, sequenced in a study of T cells in tuberculosis. Some clones are missing from TCRdb's copy, which holds only in-frame ones; the method was immunoSEQ multiplex PCR. The table has tens of thousands of clones, 90% to 95% seen once. The sequencing sample was made of PBMCs. All receptors come from a donor aged 5 to 30 with latent tuberculosis or without tuberculosis infection.

The rearrangement joins TRBV7-2 to TRBJ2-7, with a tentative D call TRBD2 (5 bases). Per germline, CDR1 SGHTA and CDR2 FQGNSA. This CDR3 has 15 residues. Deletions cut 0 bases from V and 3 bases from J, with 12 bases between. The CDR3 bases are TGTGCCAGCAGCTTAGCGAGGGCAGATTACTACGAGCAGTACTTC. This sequence encodes CASSLARADYYEQYF.

The genes are TRBV23-1 and TRBJ2-1; 11 bases agree with TRBD1. TRBV23-1 is known as an ORF, though its function is uncertain. The CDR3 runs 14 residues. Trimming took 6 bases from V and 7 from J; bases not matched to a gene: 5. CDR3 region: CASSGQGAQNEQFF. Written as DNA, the CDR3 is TGCGCCAGCAGCGGACAGGGGGCGCAGAATGAGCAGTTCTTC.

V gene TRBV10-2 combines with J gene TRBJ2-1, with TRBD2 identical over 11 bases. This CDR3 is 18 amino acids long. CDR1 is WSHSY and CDR2 is SAAADI in the germline V gene. After removal of 5 bases from V and 3 bases from J, the junction contained 12 bases not matched to a gene. In DNA, the CDR3 is TGCGCCAGCAGTACGAGAAGGACTAGCGGGCCCCTCTACAATGAGCAGTTCTTC. It yields the protein CASSTRRTSGPLYNEQFF.

This clone came up a few times. The CDR3 DNA follows: TGTGCCAGCAGCTTAAGGGACAGCGAGCAGTACTTC. Translation gives CASSLRDSEQYF. The chain uses TRBV5-6 and TRBJ2-7, with 7 bases matching TRBD1. This CDR3 contains 12 residues. From germline, CDR1 is SGHDT and CDR2 YYEEEE. Trimming took 2 bases from V and 6 from J; bases not matched to a gene: 2.

The chain carries TRBV25-1 and TRBJ2-5; 10 nucleotides line up with TRBD1. This CDR3 is 17 amino acids long. CDR1 and CDR2 (germline): MGHDK, SYGVNS. J lost 0 bases, V lost 3 bases, and 7 bases had no gene match. CDR3 amino acids: CASSDPRQGAYQETQYF. DNA for the CDR3: TGTGCCAGCAGTGATCCAAGACAGGGGGCCTACCAAGAGACCCAGTACTTC.

The gene calls are TRBV30 and TRBJ1-2, with D possibly being TRBD1 (5 bases). This CDR3 region has 14 residues. Germline-derived CDR1 and CDR2 are GTSNPN and SVGIG (reference sequence). V was clipped by 2 bases and J by 5 bases, with 15 bases between them. The CDR3 DNA reads TGTGCCTGGAGTTTAGGGCAGGGAGGTTATGGCTACACCTTC. It specifies CAWSLGQGGYGYTF.

This chain uses TRBV6-5 with TRBJ2-7, with 10 positions matching TRBD2. The CDR3 is made up of 15 amino acids. J gave up 6 bases and V 2 bases, and 7 bases lay outside the gene matches. The germline CDR1 and CDR2 sequences are MNHEY and SVGAGI. CDR3 nucleotide sequence: TGTGCCAGCAGTTACGGTATAGCGGGAGGCTCCGAGCAGTACTTC. This gives the protein CASSYGIAGGSEQYF.

This clone was seen just once. The rearrangement links TRBV5-1 to TRBJ2-3; no reliable D call. Between the trimmed V and J ends, which lost 0 bases and 0 bases, there was a span of 5 bases. From germline, CDR1 is SGHRS and CDR2 YFSETQ. The CDR3 sequence is 14 residues long. The CDR3 DNA sequence: TGCGCCAGCAGCTTGGTGGCTAGCACAGATACGCAGTATTTT. It translates to CASSLVASTDTQYF.